These 4 T cell receptor gamma chains were all obtained from the same sample, sequenced in a study of gamma delta lymphoproliferative disorders and STAT genes. TCRdb fed the multiplex PCR reads into CATT to redo clone calling. The sample yields around 2,000 gamma-chain clones, more than 6% seen once. The receptor sequences were amplified from genomic DNA of peripheral blood mononuclear cells. Source material: blood. Every receptor here comes from a human donor with gamma-delta T-cell large granular lymphocyte leukemia.

A note on this clone: No DNA is shown, since the ends of the CDR3 on it are uncertain; the CDR3 is the one TCRdb lists. The J gene was not called, though the V gene is TRGV11. TRGV11 is an open reading frame, and its role is uncertain. The CDR3 has 23 residues if both end residues are counted. CDR3 protein: CTTVPAGLGTTELKRSSDWIKTF.

The V and J genes are TRGV9 and TRGJ1 or TRGJ2. TCRdb gives no J gene; it was assigned here by matching the DNA to germline. The trim removed 3 bases at V and 8 bases at J, leaving 16 bases unmatched. This CDR3 has 15 amino acids. CDR1 GITISATS and CDR2 ISYDGTV come from the germline V gene (reference sequence). CDR3 bases: TGTGCCTTGTGGGAGCCCATAACGAATCCCCATAAGAAACTCTTT. Its translation is CALWEPITNPHKKLF.

By share of the sample, this clone is medium-sized. The sample holds other DNA sequences that translate to the same CDR3. The genes are TRGV8 and TRGJ1 or TRGJ2. TCRdb supplies no J gene; here it was assigned by aligning the nucleotide sequence to germline. The CDR3 loop spans 12 amino acids. Per germline, CDR1 VENAVY and CDR2 YDSYNSRV. J gave up 3 bases and V 3 bases, and 2 bases lay outside the gene matches. CDR3 in DNA: TGTGCCACCTGGGATCGTTATTATAAGAAACTCTTT. This encodes CATWDRYYKKLF.

By its share, this clone is medium-sized. V gene TRGV11 combines with J gene TRGJ1 or TRGJ2. In the absence of a J gene in TCRdb, the DNA was matched to germline to assign it here. TRGV11 is an open reading frame whose function is uncertain. This CDR3 comprises 14 residues. J gave up 0 bases and V 3 bases, and 2 bases lay outside the gene matches. The CDR3 DNA reads TGTGCCTGCTGGATTAGGGGGAATTATTATAAGAAACTCTTT. Translated: CACWIRGNYYKKLF.